The 8 T cell receptor beta chains in this list originate from one sample, sequenced in a study of T cell repertoires in cytomegalovirus infection (dated by TCRdb to the late 2010s). The sequencer listed for this sample is Illumina HiSeq 1500. TCRdb took the public reads, trimmed them with fastp at Q25, ran MiXCR for clone calling and kept in-frame beta chains. CDR3 protein duplicates are merged, each entry listing the most common genes and DNA. The table for this sample lists about 920,000 distinct CDR3 sequences; roughly 30% of them were counted only once. The ten largest make up over 10% of the sample. These TCRs' antigens remain unknown. The sample's treatment or condition label, decoded: in vitro stimulation with specific CMV peptide epitopes to enrich CMV-specific T cells. Source: cultured CD8+ T cells from PBMCs, taken from culture after CMV antigen stimulation. These receptors were obtained from a human donor in good health (CMV status not recorded). Some clones in this sample may be carry-over from other donors' samples.

This clonotype came up many times. This chain joins TRBV7-2 and TRBJ1-1, with 11 bases lining up with TRBD1. The V gene's germline CDR1 is SGHTA and CDR2 FQGNSA. With V trimmed by 5 bases and J by 5 bases, 13 bases remained unmatched. This CDR3 comprises 17 residues. CDR3 DNA: TGTGCCAGCAGCGCGGGGGGGACAGGGGGAAGATGGACTGAAGCTTTCTTT. It yields the protein CASSAGGTGGRWTEAFF.

As to this clonotype: A much larger clonotype is one base distant, so this may be a read error. The chain carries TRBV7-2 and TRBJ1-1; D gene uncertain. This CDR3 has 16 residues. The V end was cut by 2 bases, the J end by 0 bases, with 13 bases between. Germline V gene data show CDR1 as SGHTA and CDR2 as FQGNSA. The CDR3 bases are TGTGCCAGCAGCTTACTCCCGGCGCTCATGAACACTGAAGCTTTCTTT. Protein: CASSLLPALMNTEAFF.

The chain is built from TRBV7-9 and TRBJ1-2; tentative D call: TRBD1 (6 bases). The length of the CDR3 is 19 residues. Germline V gives CDR1 SEHNR, CDR2 FQNEAQ (reference sequence). V lost 4 bases and J lost 8, with 32 bases in between. CDR3 sequence reads: CASSYKRLDSVEGGGGYTF. In DNA form, the CDR3 reads TGTGCCAGCAGCTATAAGAGATTGGACAGCGTAGAAGGTGGTGGGGGCTACACCTTC. Using reference TRBV7-9 and TRBJ1-2 for the parts outside the CDR3, the full variable domain is DTGVSQNPRHKITKRGQNVTFRCDPISEHNRLYWYRQTLGQGPEFLTYFQNEAQLEKSRLLSDRFSAERPKGSFSTLEIQRTEQGDSAMYLCASSYKRLDSVEGGGGYTFGSGTRLTVV.

This clonotype was seen just once. The rearrangement joins TRBV12-3 or TRBV12-4 to TRBJ1-2; 8 bases are shared with TRBD1. V lost 3 bases, J lost 3 bases, and 9 bases stayed unmatched. The CDR3 has 16 amino acids. The CDR3 here is CASSFPPQGGYYGYTF. CDR3 sequence (DNA): TGTGCCAGCAGTTTCCCTCCACAGGGGGGGTACTATGGCTACACCTTC.

The sample holds many counts of this clonotype. The V call is TRBV12-3 or TRBV12-4, the J call TRBJ2-7; D uncertain. V lost 1 base and J lost 6, with 7 bases in between. The CDR3 consists of 12 residues. CDR3 residues: CASSLGRTEQYF. The CDR3 coding sequence is TGTGCCAGCAGTTTAGGGCGGACCGAGCAGTACTTC.

This clonotype came up a few times. V usage is TRBV15 and J usage is TRBJ2-3; 7 nucleotides line up with TRBD2. The germline CDR1 and CDR2 sequences are LNHNV and YYDKDF (reference sequence). The ends lost 0 bases at V and 0 bases at J; junction bases unmatched: 6. CDR3 length: 17 residues. CDR3: CATSRDDWRGSTDTQYF. The DNA of the CDR3 is TGTGCCACCAGCAGAGACGACTGGCGGGGGAGCACAGATACGCAGTATTTT. The variable domain in full, with the rest retrieved from reference TRBV15 and TRBJ2-3, is DAMVIQNPRYQVTQFGKPVTLSCSQTLNHNVMYWYQQKSSQAPKLLFHYYDKDFNNEADTPDNFQSRRPNTSFCFLDIRSPGLGDTAMYLCATSRDDWRGSTDTQYFGPGTRLTVL.

This clonotype has at least ten counts. The rearrangement joins TRBV7-8 to TRBJ1-6, with 10 nucleotides matching TRBD1. The germline V gene has CDR1 SGHVS and CDR2 FQNEAQ. The CDR3 is made up of 16 amino acids. The J segment lost 13 bases and the V segment lost 1 base, leaving 10 bases of the junction unmatched. The CDR3, as DNA: TGTGCCAGCAGCTTAGGGTCGGTGGACAGGGGGATCCCCCTCCACTTT. This encodes CASSLGSVDRGIPLHF.

There are a few counts of this clonotype. The chain uses TRBV6-7 and TRBJ2-7; 7 bases line up with TRBD1. TRBV6-7 is annotated as an ORF whose role is uncertain. The CDR3 has 16 amino acids. Germline trimming cut 6 bases from V and 2 bases from J; bases unmatched to any gene: 13. CDR3 protein: CASSIRGQRTPYEQYV. The CDR3 bases are TGTGCCAGCAGCATCCGGGGACAGAGGACCCCCTACGAGCAGTACGTC.